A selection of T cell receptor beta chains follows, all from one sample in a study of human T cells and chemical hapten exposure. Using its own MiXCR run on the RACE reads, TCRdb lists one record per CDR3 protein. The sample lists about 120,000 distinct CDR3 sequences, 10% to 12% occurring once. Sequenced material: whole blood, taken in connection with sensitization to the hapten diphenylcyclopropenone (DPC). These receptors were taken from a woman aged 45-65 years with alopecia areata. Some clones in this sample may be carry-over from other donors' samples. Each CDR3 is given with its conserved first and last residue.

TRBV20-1	CSARAARAGSPLHF
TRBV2	CASRRGRGIDNEQFF
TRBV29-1	CSVQAGGYNEQFF
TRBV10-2	CASQTGGNTEAFF
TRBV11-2	CASSASGTGVRGRDF
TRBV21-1	CASSKGPTREAYNSPLHF
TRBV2	CASSEGLAGGRMYF
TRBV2	CASSAPQGAKNIQYF
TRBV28	CASSYLPGGRNTEAFF
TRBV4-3	CASSHAPGPNNEQFF
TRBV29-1	CSVTPGQGAPGEQYF
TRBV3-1	CASSPHPIGETQYF
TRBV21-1	CASSKEADSFSDTQYF
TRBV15	CATSRDHRGRGDTQYF
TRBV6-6	CASSPGQGAFGEAFF
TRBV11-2	CASSHIAGPTGELFF
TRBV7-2	CASGQGDKNIQYF
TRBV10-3	CAISGDLSSYNEQFF
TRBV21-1	CASSKEYREDSQPQHF
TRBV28	CASQTGGHQPQHF
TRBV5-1	CASSSQDGRNTEAFF
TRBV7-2	CASSLNGRTGVTSTDTQYF
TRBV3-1	CASSRGVSNQPQHF
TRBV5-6	CASSFKAGLSSYEQYF
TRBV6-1	CASSEFQDRDSNQPQHF
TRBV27	CASSAGTRETQYF
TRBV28	CASSRGTDGNQPQHF
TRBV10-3	CAISESGQGTDTQYF
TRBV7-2	CASSIELGTGGPGANVLTF
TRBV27	CASSLGENYGYTF
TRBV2	CASRGGADTQYF
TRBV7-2	CASSPGTQREQFF
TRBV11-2	CASSLDRGRQYF
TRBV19	CASIQGAGELFF
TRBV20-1	CSARDRDRGAGQPQHF
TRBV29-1	CSVEDIGGVNSYEQYF
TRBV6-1	CASSESSGTGGSHAFF
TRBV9	CASSTRGEGETQYF
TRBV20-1	CSAREGTGVYEQYF
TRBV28	CASSPGLAGDTDTQYF
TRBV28	CASSPGPGTTEAFF
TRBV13	CASSSDRWGNYNEQFF
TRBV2	CARTGSETGELFF
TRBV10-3	CAISDCETQYF
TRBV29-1	CSVEELGTSVYNEQFF
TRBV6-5	CASANSGGGNEQFF
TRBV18	CASSQDRAANTEAFF
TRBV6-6	CASSYQAGTGDRHTEAFF
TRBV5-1	CASSPDGADTQYF